This T cell receptor (beta chain) stems from a study of metastatic and nonmetastatic thyroid tumors. Study overall: Repertoires of blood and of tissue (tumor or nodule) from malignant and benign thyroid patients were compared.

The CDR3 is 16 residues long. Germline CDR1 SGHTA, CDR2 FQGTGA. Study observations and caveats: TCR beta diversity was reportedly significantly higher in malignant thyroid tumors than benign nodules, in blood and tumor.

Among the patients, none had received any treatment before thyroid surgery. In the study's own analysis: A classifier for distant metastasis in papillary thyroid cancer was constructed using CDR3 differences observed across clinicopathological groups. With MiXCR, TCRdb called clones anew from the PCR reads. TCRdb's processing, not the study's, gives the V and J calls here. This table has 60,000 to 85,000 clones, 18% appearing once. Remarks on this clone: Its antigen is still unknown. A junction end diverges from the germline sequence, so it may reflect a read error.

Sequenced material: blood. The V gene is TRBV7-3, the J gene TRBJ2-3; maybe TRBD2 (5 bases). The clonotype comes from a female donor with papillary thyroid cancer or a benign thyroid nodule (not recorded which). Some clones in this sample may be carry-over from other donors' samples. CDR3 in DNA: TGTGCCAGCAGCTTATCTATCGGACTGAGCACATATACGCAGTATTTT. As protein: CASSLSIGLSTYTQYF.